Following are 22 T cell receptor beta chains from one sample sequenced in a study of spatial heterogeneity in lung cancer. The sample's time point: sample taken at primary tumor resection. TCRdb redid the calling of the 5' RACE reads with MiXCR, one entry per CDR3 protein. The sample contains around 41,000 distinct CDR3 sequences, nearly 7% of which appear only once. The specimen comprised PBMCs, sampled at surgery. The receptor source for this set is a female donor with early-stage non-small cell lung cancer.

This clonotype was recorded many times. V gene TRBV2 combines with J gene TRBJ2-5, with 9 bases that match TRBD2. Germline lookup yields CDR1 SNHLY and CDR2 FYNNEI. J was trimmed by 3 bases and V by 7 bases; bases with no gene match: 6. The CDR3 has 14 residues. CDR3 bases: TGTGCCAGCAAGGAGCGGGGGGCAAAAGAGACCCAGTACTTC. Translation gives CASKERGAKETQYF.

The chain recombines TRBV7-2 with TRBJ1-1; TRBD1 might be the D (5 bases). Germline V gene data show CDR1 as SGHTA and CDR2 as FQGNSA. There are 11 residues in the CDR3. V gave up 8 bases and J gave up 4 bases, with 8 bases separating them. This CDR3 reads CASGGTTEAFF. The CDR3 DNA reads TGTGCCAGCGGAGGGACCACTGAAGCTTTCTTT.

This clonotype came up a few times. The chain employs TRBV28 and TRBJ1-5; weak D call: TRBD1 (6 bases). This CDR3 region has 14 residues. Germline CDR1 is MDHEN and CDR2 is SYDVKM. V lost 6 bases, J lost 3 bases, and 12 bases lay in between. CDR3 DNA: TGTGCCAGCAGCTCCGGACAGACCAATCAGCCCCAGCATTTT. Translated: CASSSGQTNQPQHF.

This clonotype was seen many times. The chain links TRBV6-6 to TRBJ1-2; a possible D gene is TRBD1 (5 bases). Germline V CDR1 and CDR2: MNHNY, SVGAGI (reference sequence). Trimming stripped 7 bases from V and 6 bases from J, with 21 bases between. The CDR3 extends over 15 amino acids. CDR3 DNA sequence: TGTGCCAGCACCCCCTCTTGGGGGACGATAAATGGCTACACCTTC. Amino acids: CASTPSWGTINGYTF.

This clonotype was counted many times. CDR3 amino acids: CATSDPSGTASYEQYF. The CDR3 DNA follows: TGTGCCACCAGTGACCCTTCCGGGACAGCTTCCTACGAGCAGTACTTC. The rearrangement links TRBV24-1 to TRBJ2-7; 7 positions agree with TRBD1. Looked up from germline, CDR1 is KGHDR and CDR2 is SFDVKD. This CDR3 has 16 amino acids. J lost 1 base, V lost 4 bases, and 9 bases had no gene match.

This clonotype was counted only a few times. The V and J genes are TRBV7-9 and TRBJ1-2; the D is unclear. The CDR3 runs 12 residues. Germline V gene data show CDR1 as SEHNR and CDR2 as FQNEAQ (reference sequence). Trimming removed 5 bases from V and 8 bases from J, with 12 bases in between. This CDR3 reads CASSLESEGYTF. The CDR3 coding sequence is TGTGCCAGCAGCCTGGAATCTGAGGGCTACACCTTC. The full variable domain, with the rest looked up from reference TRBV7-9 and TRBJ1-2, is DTGVSQNPRHKITKRGQNVTFRCDPISEHNRLYWYRQTLGQGPEFLTYFQNEAQLEKSRLLSDRFSAERPKGSFSTLEIQRTEQGDSAMYLCASSLESEGYTFGSGTRLTVV.

This clonotype was seen many times. The chain employs TRBV20-1 and TRBJ2-5, with a weak D call TRBD2 (5 bases). Trimming pared 4 bases from V and 3 bases from J, leaving 15 bases between. Germline CDR1 reads DFQATT; CDR2 reads SNEGSKA (reference sequence). The CDR3 sequence is 14 residues long. This chain's CDR3 is CSATGMAAEETQYF. The DNA for the CDR3 is TGCAGTGCTACTGGCATGGCAGCGGAAGAGACCCAGTACTTC.

This clonotype came up many times. V gene TRBV20-1 combines with J gene TRBJ2-1; 10 nucleotides align to TRBD2. Per germline, CDR1 DFQATT and CDR2 SNEGSKA (reference sequence). The CDR3 has 17 residues. V gave up 0 bases and J gave up 1 base; unmatched junction bases: 6. The CDR3 is CSARDHGSGGSYNEQFF. In DNA, the CDR3 is TGCAGTGCTAGAGATCACGGTAGCGGGGGGTCCTACAATGAGCAGTTCTTC.

This clonotype has more than one count but fewer than ten. V is TRBV7-2 and J is TRBJ1-6; 8 bases fit TRBD1. Germline trimming cut 8 bases from V and 3 bases from J; bases unmatched to any gene: 9. Germline CDR1 and CDR2: SGHTA and FQGNSA. CDR3 length: 16 residues. CDR3 loop: CASRISTGDYNSPLHF. The CDR3 DNA follows: TGTGCCAGCCGCATTTCGACAGGGGACTATAATTCACCCCTCCACTTT. Variable domain in full (rest from reference TRBV7-2 and TRBJ1-6): GAGVSQSPSNKVTEKGKDVELRCDPISGHTALYWYRQSLGQGLEFLIYFQGNSAPDKSGLPSDRFSAERTGGSVSTLTIQRTQQEDSAVYLCASRISTGDYNSPLHFGNGTRLTVT.

This clonotype showed up just a few times. For the CDR3, the DNA is TGTGCCAGCCGGCGGGACCCCAGCTATGGCTACACCTTC. Translating it yields CASRRDPSYGYTF. The chain employs TRBV6-5 and TRBJ1-2; a possible D gene is TRBD1 (5 bases). Germline CDR1 is MNHEY and CDR2 is SVGAGI. The CDR3 has 13 amino acids. V lost 8 bases and J 4 bases, leaving 14 bases between the germline ends.

This clonotype was recorded many times. The chain couples TRBV11-2 to TRBJ2-1, with a weak D call TRBD1 (5 bases). This CDR3 is built from 16 residues. V was clipped by 1 base and J by 0 bases, with 10 bases between them. Germline V gives CDR1 SGHAT, CDR2 FQNNGV. For the CDR3, the DNA is TGTGCCAGCAGCTTAGGACAGACGAGCTCCTACAATGAGCAGTTCTTC. It encodes CASSLGQTSSYNEQFF.

This clonotype was counted ten times or more. The J gene is TRBJ2-2, the V gene TRBV18; TRBD1 aligns across 7 bases. CDR3 length: 17 residues. Germline CDR1 KGHSH, CDR2 LQKENI. The J segment lost 1 base and the V segment lost 0 bases, leaving 5 bases of the junction unmatched. CDR3 protein: CASSPPGNRGNTGELFF. In DNA, the CDR3 is TGTGCCAGCTCACCACCGGGTAACAGGGGGAACACCGGGGAGCTGTTTTTT.

This clonotype was seen repeatedly, ten times or more. The V gene is TRBV4-1, the J gene TRBJ1-1; the D gene is possibly TRBD1 (5 bases). Germline CDR1 is MGHRA and CDR2 is YSYEKL. Trimming left V 1 base short and J 0 bases short, with 18 bases between. This CDR3 contains 18 residues. The CDR3 sequence is CASSQVTGGPTMNTEAFF. The CDR3, as DNA: TGCGCCAGCAGCCAAGTTACAGGAGGCCCAACAATGAACACTGAAGCTTTCTTT.

The chain is built from TRBV29-1 and TRBJ2-1, with a tentative D call TRBD2 (5 bases). CDR3 size: 13 residues. Germline lookup yields CDR1 SQVTM and CDR2 ANQGSEA. V was pared by 3 bases and J by 6 bases, with 12 bases between. Here the CDR3 DNA reads TGCAGCGTTGATCGGGAATCCGGCAATGAGCAGTTCTTC. Translation: CSVDRESGNEQFF.

This chain uses TRBV5-6 with TRBJ2-6; D could derive from TRBD1 or TRBD2 (5 bases each). This CDR3 is 16 amino acids long. Trimming took 1 base from V and 6 from J, leaving 14 bases between them. The V gene's germline CDR1 is SGHDT and CDR2 YYEEEE. CDR3 nucleotides: TGTGCCAGCAGCTTGATGGGGGTGGCTGTGGCCAACGTCCTGACTTTC. Its protein is CASSLMGVAVANVLTF. Full variable domain (outside the CDR3, taken from reference TRBV5-6 and TRBJ2-6): DAGVTQSPTHLIKTRGQQVTLRCSPKSGHDTVSWYQQALGQGPQFIFQYYEEEERQRGNFPDRFSGHQFPNYSSELNVNALLLGDSALYLCASSLMGVAVANVLTFGAGSRLTVL.

This clonotype has only a few counts. This chain links TRBV7-3 with TRBJ2-5; possibly TRBD1 for D (6 bases). Trimming took 2 bases from V and 1 from J, leaving 8 bases between them. In germline, CDR1 is SGHTA, CDR2 FQGTGA. The CDR3 is 14 residues long. The CDR3 protein is CASSLGGGQETQYF. CDR3 DNA: TGTGCCAGCAGCTTAGGGGGCGGCCAAGAGACCCAGTACTTC.

This clonotype was counted ten times or more. The rearrangement joins TRBV7-9 to TRBJ2-7, with 7 bases identical to TRBD2. J was trimmed by 2 bases and V by 0 bases; bases with no gene match: 7. The CDR3 consists of 16 residues. Germline lookup yields CDR1 SEHNR and CDR2 FQNEAQ (reference sequence). CDR3 nucleotide sequence: TGTGCCAGCAGCTTAGCGGAGGGAGGGATTCCCTACGAGCAGTACTTC. This encodes CASSLAEGGIPYEQYF.

This clonotype was counted a few times. The rearrangement joins TRBV7-9 to TRBJ1-1; the D gene is possibly TRBD1 (5 bases). Trimming removed 3 bases at V and 1 base at J, with 9 bases between. The CDR3 runs to 14 residues. Germline lookup yields CDR1 SEHNR and CDR2 FQNEAQ (reference sequence). The CDR3 loop is CASSFTGPNTEAFF. DNA of the CDR3: TGTGCCAGCAGCTTCACAGGACCGAACACTGAAGCTTTCTTT.

In DNA, the CDR3 is TGCGCCAGCAGTGACACAGATACGCAGTATTTT. Protein product: CASSDTDTQYF. The V call is TRBV10-2, the J call TRBJ2-3; D remains ambiguous. Germline V CDR1 and CDR2: WSHSY, SAAADI. There are 11 residues in the CDR3. Trimming took off 3 bases at V and 2 bases at J, with 0 bases between the two ends.

This clonotype has a count of ten or more. The chain has TRBV20-1 and TRBJ2-3; 9 bases align to TRBD1. The CDR3 consists of 14 residues. CDR1 is DFQATT, CDR2 SNEGSKA, per germline (reference sequence). The ends lost 5 bases at V and 5 bases at J; junction bases unmatched: 8. The CDR3 region is CSAPRTGEGDTQYF. The CDR3 DNA reads as TGCAGTGCTCCTCGGACAGGGGAGGGAGATACGCAGTATTTT.

The chain has TRBV18 and TRBJ2-7; no reliable D call. Trimming removed 0 bases from V and 2 bases from J, with 8 bases in between. This CDR3 is 14 amino acids long. The V gene's germline CDR1 is KGHSH and CDR2 LQKENI. CDR3 DNA: TGTGCCAGCTCACCACCAGCCAGAACCTACGAGCAGTACTTC. Its translation: CASSPPARTYEQYF.

The chain has TRBV7-2 and TRBJ2-7; TRBD1 might be the D (6 bases). The CDR3 runs to 15 residues. Per germline, CDR1 SGHTA and CDR2 FQGNSA. V was shortened by 6 bases and J by 1 base, with 16 bases between the two germline ends. CDR3 sequence reads: CASSGFGGPSYEQYF. The CDR3 nucleotides are TGTGCCAGCAGTGGATTTGGGGGCCCTTCCTACGAGCAGTACTTC.